This TCR beta chain came from a study of blood T cell repertoires in COVID-19. Across the whole study: Donors in the United States, Italy and Spain gave samples during acute or convalescent COVID-19. Nucleic acid was either cDNA or gDNA, and it came from T cells, B-cell-depleted T cells, or PBMCs.

Germline values: CDR1 MNHEY, CDR2 SVGAGI. V was pared by 4 bases and J by 5 bases, with 11 bases between. This CDR3 is 13 amino acids long. Original processing notes: Estimation of nucleated cell counts relied on the amplification of reference gene primers. Assay: immunoSEQ multiplex PCR; the TCRdb copy retains only in-frame clones and omits some. From that table come the V and J calls and clone size; the DNA was used to work out D and trimming. The sample shows 70,000 to 95,000 clones, 85% to 90% of them seen only once. The receptor's source is a woman older than 75 with acute or convalescent COVID-19. Sequenced: peripheral blood. The chain carries TRBV6-5 and TRBJ2-5; D gene uncertain. This chain's CDR3 is CASSLNYAETQYF. In nucleotides, the CDR3 is TGTGCCAGCAGTTTGAACTACGCGGAGACCCAGTACTTC.